This T cell receptor beta chain came from a study of cytomegalovirus exposure and HLA in healthy donors. The PCR was carried out with 60 Vbeta primers and 13 Jbeta primers. Only in-frame clones appear in the TCRdb table, and some are missing; sequencing was by immunoSEQ multiplex PCR. The sample includes approximately 70,000 clones, approximately 78% seen only once; the top ten take 9.7%. J was trimmed by 4 bases and V by 4 bases; bases with no gene match: 9. The CDR3 runs 16 residues. CDR1 is SGHRS, CDR2 YFSETQ, per germline. The rearrangement links TRBV5-1 to TRBJ2-5; 11 positions match TRBD2. The sample was PBMCs. The origin of this receptor is a man aged 40-49 years in good health and CMV-seronegative. CDR3 nucleotides: TGCGCCAGCAGCCCCGGCCCCCTAGCGGGAGGAGAGACCCAGTACTTC. Translated: CASSPGPLAGGETQYF.